The 9 T cell receptor beta chains reported below all come from one sample, sequenced in a study of cytomegalovirus exposure and HLA in healthy donors (dated by TCRdb to 2017 to 2019). Library method: the immunoSEQ multiplex PCR assay. For the multiplex PCR, a mixture combining 60 forward primers for TCR Vbeta segments and 13 reverse primers for TCR Jbeta segments was used. TCRdb mirrors the immuneACCESS table, restricted to in-frame sequences. Some clones are absent from its copies; in checked studies, under half trace to an unresolved V gene, and the reason for the others is unknown. The sample records roughly 190,000 clones, 87% of which are singletons. The top ten constitute 1.3% of the sample. The sample taken for sequencing was PBMCs. These receptors all stem from a man aged 25-40 years in good health and CMV-seronegative.

This clone has only one observation. The V gene is TRBV5-1, the J gene TRBJ2-5; 12 nucleotides line up with TRBD2. The DNA end favors TRBJ2-7, so the J call may be wrong. The germline V gene encodes CDR1 SGHRS and CDR2 YFSETQ. The CDR3 is 16 residues long. The DNA of the CDR3 is TGCGCCAGCAGCTGGGGCGGACTAGCGGGATCCTACGAGCAGTACTTC. Translating gives CASSWGGLAGSYEQYF.

The chain has TRBV5-6 and TRBJ1-1, with a weak D call TRBD1 (6 bases). Trimming took 1 base from V and 4 from J, leaving 11 bases between them. The germline CDR1 and CDR2 sequences are SGHDT and YYEEEE. This CDR3 region has 14 residues. The CDR3 DNA follows: TGTGCCAGCAGCTTGTCCGGGACACTCACTGAAGCTTTCTTT. It translates to CASSLSGTLTEAFF.

This chain joins TRBV25-1 and TRBJ1-2; D is perhaps TRBD1 (6 bases). V was pared by 10 bases and J by 4 bases, with 22 bases between. This CDR3 has 15 residues. Germline CDR1 is MGHDK and CDR2 is SYGVNS. CDR3 bases: TGTGCCACCCAAGGCCGGTACAGGGAACGCTATGGCTACACCTTC. Protein product: CATQGRYRERYGYTF.

The gene calls are TRBV5-6 and TRBJ2-5, with D possibly TRBD2 on 5 matching bases. This CDR3 has 17 amino acids. V was cut by 0 bases and J by 3 bases, with 18 bases left in between. Germline-derived CDR1 and CDR2 are SGHDT and YYEEEE. The CDR3: CASSLAWPSGSEETQYF. In nucleotides, the CDR3 is TGTGCCAGCAGCTTGGCCTGGCCAAGCGGCTCAGAAGAGACCCAGTACTTC.

The V and J genes are TRBV10-3 and TRBJ2-1; D might be TRBD2 (6 bases). Trimming removed 4 bases at V and 8 bases at J, with 9 bases between. The CDR3 has 12 residues. CDR1 is ENHRY and CDR2 is SYGVKD in the germline V gene. CDR3 coding DNA: TGTGCCATCAGTGCACTAGCAGATGAGCAGTTCTTC. This encodes CAISALADEQFF.

This clone was seen once. CDR3 DNA: TGCGCCAGCAGCTTGTATCCAGAAGAGACCCAGTACTTC. Translating gives CASSLYPEETQYF. The chain has TRBV5-1 and TRBJ2-5, with no clear D. There are 13 residues in the CDR3. From germline, CDR1 is SGHRS and CDR2 YFSETQ. Between the trimmed V and J ends, which lost 1 base and 3 bases, there was a span of 7 bases.

The genes are TRBV30 and TRBJ2-5; a possible D gene is TRBD2 (6 bases). The end of the DNA is better explained by TRBJ2-7, so the J call may be wrong. CDR3 size: 11 residues. Germline CDR1 and CDR2: GTSNPN and SVGIG (reference sequence). The CDR3 is CASLTRNEQYF. In DNA, the CDR3 is TGTGCCTCCCTGACTAGGAACGAGCAGTACTTC.

This chain links TRBV11-2 with TRBJ2-5; a possible D gene is TRBD1 (6 bases). Trimming removed 5 bases at V and 3 bases at J, with 7 bases between. There are 12 residues in the CDR3. CDR1 and CDR2 (germline): SGHAT, FQNNGV. CDR3 sequence reads: CASSRTEETQYF. For the CDR3, the DNA is TGTGCCAGCAGCCGGACAGAAGAGACCCAGTACTTC.

The chain combines TRBV5-6 with TRBJ1-1; no clear D gene. CDR3 length: 13 amino acids. CDR1 and CDR2 (germline): SGHDT, YYEEEE. Between the trimmed V and J ends, which lost 4 bases and 7 bases, there was a span of 14 bases. CDR3 protein: CASSHDGSGEAFF. CDR3 nucleotide sequence: TGTGCCAGCAGCCATGACGGATCGGGTGAAGCTTTCTTT.